This T cell receptor beta chain was identified in a study of early T cells in non-severe SARS-CoV-2 infection. Study summary: Sequenced material consisted of bulk RNA (from unsorted whole blood), and chains were unpaired. Findings and caveats of the study: Anti-spike CD8 responses were favored by VDJdb matching, which missed private and CD4 specificities.

cDNA molecules, individually, were tagged with unique molecular identifiers. TCRdb passed the 5' RACE reads through MiXCR, listing each CDR3 protein once. Here the sample spans about 34,000 distinct CDR3 sequences, 5.7% being singletons. Regarding this clonotype: Its antigen is currently unknown.

Germline values: CDR1 SGHNT, CDR2 YYREEE (reference sequence). The CDR3 is made up of 13 amino acids. V was cut by 0 bases and J by 6 bases, with 10 bases left in between. The TCR was taken from an adult who was a healthcare worker with PCR-confirmed SARS-CoV-2 infection or an uninfected control (not recorded which). Sequenced: whole blood. The gene calls are TRBV5-4 and TRBJ2-7; perhaps TRBD2 as D (6 bases). The CDR3 bases are TGTGCCAGCAGCTTGGCGGAGGGTGGCGAGCAGTACTTC. This encodes CASSLAEGGEQYF.